This record covers a single T cell receptor (beta chain). Antigen unknown. This sample is part of a study of shared clonotypes between healthy human individuals. Points from the study as a whole: Depth was large, yet rarefaction showed that sorted-subset sequencing was incomplete.

Trimming took 4 bases from V and 8 from J, leaving 19 bases between them. CDR3 length: 15 residues. From germline, CDR1 is SGHRS and CDR2 YFSETQ. Assay execution took place at the deep level. Only in-frame clones appear in the TCRdb table, and some are missing; sequencing was by immunoSEQ multiplex PCR. The data show 600,000 to 750,000 clones, with about two thirds seen just once and about 2% held by the top ten. The V call is TRBV5-1, the J call TRBJ2-1; D might be TRBD1 or TRBD2, each matching 5 bases. The sequenced sample was memory CD4+ T cells sorted from blood. As for subset: CD45RA-negative fraction. The sequence was collected from a woman between 25 and 40 years old in good health. DNA for the CDR3: TGCGCCAGCAGCCCGGGGACGATGGGGGTCGATGAGCAGTTCTTC. Protein: CASSPGTMGVDEQFF.